The 5 T cell receptor beta chains below come from one sample, sequenced in a study of T cells in Graves' hyperthyroidism and ophthalmopathy. RNA transcripts were the template for amplifying TCR beta CDR3 regions. During a first-round RT-PCR of the TCR CDR3, the HTBI primer set was used. One entry per CDR3 protein, called by TCRdb with MiXCR from the multiplex PCR reads. The repertoire holds some 550,000 distinct CDR3 sequences, less than 25% seen once, with 26% in the top ten. Source material: blood. The source is a man aged 18 to 35 with Graves' hyperthyroidism.

Ten or more counts support this clonotype. The chain joins TRBV29-1 to TRBJ1-2; TRBD1 aligns across 8 bases. Germline V gene data show CDR1 as SQVTM and CDR2 as ANQGSEA. This CDR3 has 15 amino acids. The ends lost 7 bases at V and 7 bases at J; junction bases unmatched: 17. DNA for the CDR3: TGCAGCGCAACCCCACGGACAGGGCCCCAAGTTGGCTACACCTTC. It codes for CSATPRTGPQVGYTF.

The V and J genes are TRBV11-2 and TRBJ2-5; D call uncertain. This CDR3 is built from 13 residues. Germline V gene lookup returns CDR1 SGHAT and CDR2 FQNNGV. V dropped 4 bases and J dropped 7 bases, with 13 bases sitting between them. Written as DNA, the CDR3 is TGTGCCAGCAGCTCGTCCCCATTGGGGACCCAGTACTTC. Translating it yields CASSSSPLGTQYF.

This clonotype was counted only a few times. The chain has TRBV27 and TRBJ2-7, with D perhaps matching TRBD2 (5 bases). The CDR3 runs 14 residues. Trimming shortened V by 3 bases and J by 2 bases, and 11 bases separated the two germline ends. CDR1 MNHEY and CDR2 SMNVEV come from the germline V gene (reference sequence). In DNA, the CDR3 is TGTGCCAGCAGTTTTTCTTCCGGGACCTACGAGCAGTACTTC. Its protein product is CASSFSSGTYEQYF.

This clonotype was seen ten or more times. The chain recombines TRBV2 with TRBJ2-4; 7 bases map to TRBD2. The CDR3 covers 17 residues. Germline CDR1 SNHLY, CDR2 FYNNEI. With 8 bases clipped from V and 2 bases from J, the junction kept 15 bases outside the gene matches. The CDR3 DNA reads as TGTGCCAGCGTAAGGGAGGGGCCGATCGGGACCAAAAACATTCAGTACTTC. Translation: CASVREGPIGTKNIQYF. The whole variable domain, filled in from reference TRBV2 and TRBJ2-4, reads EPEVTQTPSHQVTQMGQEVILRCVPISNHLYFYWYRQILGQKVEFLVSFYNNEISEKSEIFDDQFSVERPDGSNFTLKIRSTKLEDSAMYFCASVREGPIGTKNIQYFGAGTRLSVL.

As regards this clonotype: A read error may be the cause here, since a much bigger clone is one base away. The genes are TRBV7-8 and TRBJ2-7, with D perhaps TRBD2 (6 bases). The CDR3 spans 14 residues. Per germline, CDR1 SGHVS and CDR2 FQNEAQ. DNA of the CDR3: TGTGCCCGCAGCTTGGGCGGGGAACCCTACGAGCAGTACTTC. Translating it yields CARSLGGEPYEQYF. Full variable domain (missing parts from reference TRBV7-8 and TRBJ2-7): GAGVSQSPRYKVAKRGQDVALRCDPISGHVSLFWYQQALGQGPEFLTYFQNEAQLDKSGLPSDRFFAERPEGSVSTLKIQRTQQEDSAVYLCARSLGGEPYEQYFGPGTRLTVT.